The 19 T cell receptor beta chains below come from one sample, sequenced in a study of blood T cell repertoires in COVID-19. Sequencing used immunoSEQ multiplex PCR; TCRdb keeps in-frame clones, though not all of them. The sample has approximately 180,000 clones, more than 70% seen once; the top ten hold approximately 4%. The material sequenced was peripheral blood. The origin of the receptors is a human donor in a cohort sampled during active COVID-19.

The chain is built from TRBV6-1 and TRBJ2-5, with D maybe TRBD2 (7 bases). The CDR3 loop spans 15 amino acids. Trimming removed 2 bases at V and 3 bases at J, with 13 bases between. CDR1 is MNHNS, CDR2 SASEGT, per germline. This chain's CDR3 is CASSERGGREETQYF. The CDR3 nucleotides are TGTGCCAGCAGTGAAAGGGGGGGAAGGGAAGAGACCCAGTACTTC.

This clone turned up a few times. The chain recombines TRBV30 with TRBJ2-2; 8 bases are shared with TRBD1. Germline V gene lookup returns CDR1 GTSNPN and CDR2 SVGIG (reference sequence). V shed 2 bases and J 6 bases; nucleotides not matched to a gene: 2. The length of the CDR3 is 13 residues. CDR3 sequence (DNA): TGTGCCTGGAGTCCGACAGGGGCCGGGGAGCTGTTTTTT. Translating gives CAWSPTGAGELFF.

The rearrangement joins TRBV4-1 to TRBJ2-7; D is possibly TRBD1 (5 bases). Trimming pared 4 bases from V and 0 bases from J, leaving 16 bases between. The germline gives CDR1 MGHRA, CDR2 YSYEKL. The CDR3 is 16 residues long. CDR3 nucleotide sequence: TGCGCCAGCAGCCCGAACGGCCAGGGTTACTCCTACGAGCAGTACTTC. As protein: CASSPNGQGYSYEQYF.

The rearrangement links TRBV30 to TRBJ2-7, with D possibly TRBD1 on 5 matching bases. This CDR3 contains 14 residues. The germline V gene has CDR1 GTSNPN and CDR2 SVGIG (reference sequence). Trimming removed 4 bases from V and 1 base from J, with 14 bases in between. In nucleotides, the CDR3 is TGTGCCTGGACCCCGTGGTCAGGGTCCTACGAGCAGTACTTC. Protein product: CAWTPWSGSYEQYF.

In this sample, this clone turned up a few times. The chain carries TRBV7-9 and TRBJ1-2; D uncertain. V was cut by 1 base and J by 4 bases, with 16 bases left in between. This CDR3 spans 16 amino acids. In germline, CDR1 is SEHNR, CDR2 FQNEAQ (reference sequence). The CDR3 sequence: CASSLGTSGWSYGYTF. The DNA of the CDR3 is TGTGCCAGCAGCTTAGGCACCAGCGGATGGAGCTATGGCTACACCTTC.

The rearrangement uses TRBV2 and TRBJ2-7, with D maybe TRBD1 (5 bases). Trimming stripped 7 bases from V and 0 bases from J, with 10 bases between. CDR1 is SNHLY, CDR2 FYNNEI, per germline. The CDR3 sequence is 13 residues long. The CDR3 sequence is CASIGQSSYEQYF. In DNA, the CDR3 is TGTGCCAGCATCGGACAAAGCTCCTACGAGCAGTACTTC.

The chain carries TRBV27 and TRBJ2-7; the D gene is possibly TRBD2 (5 bases). V lost 0 bases to trimming and J lost 3 bases, with 15 bases between them. This CDR3 comprises 16 residues. Germline V gene lookup returns CDR1 MNHEY and CDR2 SMNVEV (reference sequence). CDR3 loop: CASSLSMRAGIYEQYF. CDR3 DNA: TGTGCCAGCAGTTTATCGATGAGGGCGGGTATCTACGAGCAGTACTTC.

The chain uses TRBV2 and TRBJ1-1; D unclear. The CDR3 runs 11 residues. V lost 6 bases to trimming and J lost 3 bases, with 5 bases between them. Looked up from germline, CDR1 is SNHLY and CDR2 is FYNNEI. For the CDR3, the DNA is TGTGCCAGCAGCCTACACACTGAAGCTTTCTTT. This sequence encodes CASSLHTEAFF.

In nucleotides, the CDR3 is TGTGCCAGCAGCCAAGGACAGAATGCTAACTATGGCTACACCTTC. It translates to CASSQGQNANYGYTF. V usage is TRBV3-1 (or the pseudogene TRBV3-2) and J usage is TRBJ1-2; maybe TRBD1 (5 bases). The CDR3 spans 15 residues. Germline-derived CDR1 and CDR2 are LGHDT and YNNKEL (reference sequence). V gave up 1 base and J gave up 0 bases, with 9 bases separating them.

The chain employs TRBV19 and TRBJ1-2, with TRBD1 matching over 7 bases. Germline V gene data show CDR1 as LNHDA and CDR2 as SQIVND (reference sequence). J gave up 8 bases and V 3 bases, and 6 bases lay outside the gene matches. The CDR3 loop spans 13 amino acids. CDR3 bases: TGTGCCAGTAGTATCGAGAGGGGGCAGGGCTACACCTTC. Translation: CASSIERGQGYTF.

The rearrangement uses TRBV6-4 and TRBJ2-1, with 12 bases lining up with TRBD2. Germline CDR1 MRHNA, CDR2 SNTAGT. CDR3 size: 14 residues. V trimming: 5 bases; J trimming: 8 bases; junction bases outside the gene matches: 4. The CDR3 coding sequence is TGTGCCAGCAGTTCTAGCGGGGGGGCCTATGAGCAGTTCTTC. This gives the protein CASSSSGGAYEQFF.

For the CDR3, the DNA is TGTGCCAGCAGATCCGGGACAGGGACGGGTCAGCCCCAGCATTTT. This sequence encodes CASRSGTGTGQPQHF. This chain connects TRBV28 to TRBJ1-5, with 9 bases identical to TRBD1. This CDR3 spans 15 amino acids. CDR1 is MDHEN and CDR2 is SYDVKM in the germline V gene. Unmatched junction bases numbered 9, after V lost 6 bases and J lost 6 bases.

The V gene is TRBV28, the J gene TRBJ2-1, with 7 positions matching TRBD1. The CDR3 loop spans 15 amino acids. Germline V gives CDR1 MDHEN, CDR2 SYDVKM. With 6 bases clipped from V and 8 bases from J, the junction kept 13 bases outside the gene matches. CDR3 sequence: CASRRPMTGNDEQFF. The CDR3 bases are TGTGCCAGCAGACGCCCAATGACAGGGAACGATGAGCAGTTCTTC.

The chain couples TRBV25-1 to TRBJ2-1, with 11 nucleotides matching TRBD2. The CDR3 is 18 amino acids. Germline V CDR1 and CDR2: MGHDK, SYGVNS. The trim removed 3 bases at V and 1 base at J, leaving 8 bases unmatched. In DNA, the CDR3 is TGTGCCAGCAGTGACCGACTAGCGGGATTTAAGTCCTACAATGAGCAGTTCTTC. Amino acid sequence: CASSDRLAGFKSYNEQFF.

This chain uses TRBV4-3 with TRBJ2-1; 7 bases are a match to TRBD2. After removal of 0 bases from V and 2 bases from J, the junction contained 1 base not matched to a gene. This CDR3 comprises 15 residues. CDR1 and CDR2 (germline): LGHNA, YSLEER. CDR3 bases: TGCGCCAGCAGCCAAGATGGGAGGGCCTACAATGAGCAGTTCTTC. It translates to CASSQDGRAYNEQFF.

The rearrangement uses TRBV4-2 and TRBJ2-3, with TRBD2 identical over 7 bases. The length of the CDR3 is 14 residues. Germline CDR1 LGHNA, CDR2 YNFKEQ. Trimming at V came to 0 bases and at J to 10 bases, leaving 7 bases not matched to a gene. The CDR3 nucleotides are TGTGCCAGCAGCCAAGATTACGCGACTAGCTCGCAGTATTTT. It yields the protein CASSQDYATSSQYF.

This chain uses TRBV28 with TRBJ1-4; 7 bases agree with TRBD1. This CDR3 spans 15 amino acids. Germline lookup yields CDR1 MDHEN and CDR2 SYDVKM. V lost 4 bases to trimming and J lost 8 bases; unmatched junction nucleotides: 10. The CDR3 spells CASSSRRDSAEKLFF. CDR3 coding DNA: TGTGCCAGCAGTTCGAGACGGGACAGCGCGGAAAAACTGTTTTTT.

The chain has TRBV19 and TRBJ1-6; 8 bases map to TRBD1. The length of the CDR3 is 14 residues. Looked up from germline, CDR1 is LNHDA and CDR2 is SQIVND (reference sequence). V lost 5 bases, J lost 7 bases, and 4 bases stayed unmatched. In nucleotides, the CDR3 is TGTGCCAGTAGTGTCCGGGACAGGAATTCACCCCTCCACTTT. Its translation is CASSVRDRNSPLHF.

Concerning this clone: This sample includes further DNA sequences coding for the same CDR3. The rearrangement links TRBV12-5 to TRBJ2-3; D might be TRBD2 (6 bases). From germline, CDR1 is LGHNT and CDR2 FRNRAP. Trimming removed 1 base from V and 2 bases from J, with 7 bases in between. The CDR3 totals 14 residues. The CDR3 here is CASGLGLDTDTQYF. DNA of the CDR3: TGTGCTAGTGGTTTGGGACTAGACACAGATACGCAGTATTTT.